This TCR beta chain was sequenced for a study of blood T cell repertoires in COVID-19 (TCRdb year 2020). With respect to the entire study: Collaborator samples came from the United States, Italy and Spain and covered acute and convalescent phases of COVID-19. The material from the prospective study consisted of cDNA or gDNA derived from T cells, B-cell-depleted T cells, or PBMCs. The dataset comprised deeply sampled blood TCRbeta repertoires from subjects exposed to, actively infected with, or recovered from COVID-19. The repertoires were released in a freely available public database intended as a resource for research on the immune response to SARS-CoV-2. Samples came from the ongoing ImmuneRACE study (first 160 participants) plus 1,254 subjects from 6 global collaborators. Sample metadata almost always included a de-identified subject ID, COVID-19 status, age in years and sex. HLA class I and class II types, where available, came from metadata supplied by the sample provider rather than from assay-based typing. Findings and caveats that apply to the study as a whole: How much clinical and demographic metadata was included differed by source and by participant, and the metadata was provided uncurated.

Participants in the prospective study were enrolled through a virtual design, were aged roughly 18 to 90 years, and lived in approximately 25 United States geographic areas. Cohort assignment in the prospective study relied on participant-reported clinical history from a screening survey and a study questionnaire. Recovered participants in ImmuneRACE Cohort 3 were defined by two consecutive negative NP/OP PCR tests, clearance by a healthcare professional, or resolution of symptoms. Mobile phlebotomists in the prospective study collected whole blood, serum and a nasopharyngeal or oropharyngeal swab from every participant. Participants in the prospective study had the option to provide additional blood draws and questionnaires over a roughly two-month period. Before DNA extraction, blood samples from the prospective study were shipped at room temperature or frozen. This clone has just a few counts. It lacks a known antigen. Per-nucleotide qualities are absent, and no much larger clonotype sits a single base away.

Here V drops 5 bases and J drops 5 bases, and the junction holds 7 bases not matched to any gene. The CDR3 holds 15 amino acids from the cysteine to the phenylalanine. The only DNA kept is the CDR3, 45 bases in frame from the first base. The germline V gene yields SGHAT for CDR1 and FQNNGV for CDR2. TCRbeta CDR3 regions were amplified from genomic DNA by means of the immunoSEQ Assay, a bias-controlled multiplex PCR. In the authors' own workflow: Nucleated cell counts per sample were estimated from amplification of reference gene primers within the assay. To quantify the absolute abundance of each unique TCRbeta CDR3 rearrangement, sequence reads were collapsed and filtered. For each sample, productive Simpson clonality was calculated as the square root of Simpson's diversity index across productive rearrangements. TCRdb took over this immuneACCESS table, retaining in-frame rearrangements with V and J assigned. Such tables are incomplete; in checked studies, under half of the missing clones stem from an unresolved V gene, and the remainder is unexplained. V, J and clone size reflect that table, while D and trimming were determined from the DNA. This sample has about 50,000 clones in its table, and 85% to 90% of those were observed once. 3% to 3.5% of the sample is in the top ten clones.

Sequenced input: PBMCs or T cells enriched from blood (not recorded which). The source of this sequence is a woman in her fifties or sixties who had recovered from COVID-19. The chain was built from TRBV11-2 and TRBJ1-4; TRBD1 matches 8 bases in the middle. The DNA is TGTGCCAGCAGCCATAAGGGGGACAGGAATGAAAAACTGTTTTTT. This encodes CASSHKGDRNEKLFF.